The 4 T cell receptor beta chains below all came from one sample that was sequenced in a study of T cell changes during pregnancy in multiple sclerosis. Produced via immunoSEQ multiplex PCR; TCRdb's table is partial and in-frame only. The sample carries about 55,000 clones, 94% recorded once. Specimen: CD8+ T cells from peripheral blood mononuclear cells, collected in the third trimester of pregnancy. The source is a female donor with multiple sclerosis, enrolled in a pregnancy study.

The sample holds one count of this clone. J is TRBJ2-5 and V is TRBV9; TRBD2 matches at 10 bases. This CDR3 contains 16 residues. Germline V lookup: CDR1 SGDLS, CDR2 YYNGEE. The ends lost 0 bases at V and 4 bases at J; junction bases unmatched: 6. The CDR3 DNA reads TGTGCCAGCAGCGTAGAACTAGCGGGAACCGGAGAGACCCAGTACTTC. It specifies CASSVELAGTGETQYF.

The chain employs TRBV4-1 and TRBJ2-3, with TRBD2 matching 13 bases. CDR1 is MGHRA, CDR2 YSYEKL, per germline. V dropped 1 base and J dropped 2; count of bases not matched to a gene: 6. The length of the CDR3 is 18 residues. CDR3 DNA sequence: TGCGCCAGCAGCCAAGCTTTGGGACTAGCGGGAATCACAGATACGCAGTATTTT. Its protein product is CASSQALGLAGITDTQYF.

The gene calls are TRBV6-1 and TRBJ1-3; the D gene is possibly TRBD1 (5 bases). V was pared by 5 bases and J by 2 bases, with 13 bases between. Germline assignment: CDR1 MNHNS and CDR2 SASEGT. CDR3 size: 15 residues. The CDR3 DNA is TGTGCCAGCAGTCGCGGGGGACCACCTGGAAACACCATATATTTT. It encodes CASSRGGPPGNTIYF.

This clone was observed a few times. The chain joins TRBV2 to TRBJ1-1; TRBD1 agrees at 9 bases. Germline trimming cut 8 bases from V and 8 bases from J; bases unmatched to any gene: 12. There are 14 residues in the CDR3. The germline V gene encodes CDR1 SNHLY and CDR2 FYNNEI. As DNA, the CDR3 is TGTGCCAGCTATCCAGGGGACAGGGCTATCGAAGCTTTCTTT. It yields the protein CASYPGDRAIEAFF.